One sample yielded the 13 T cell receptor beta chains listed below, sequenced in a study of cytomegalovirus exposure and HLA in healthy donors. The PCR had 60 Vbeta and 13 Jbeta primers. Produced via immunoSEQ multiplex PCR; TCRdb's table is partial and in-frame only. The sample includes about 89,000 clones, roughly a tenth of them seen just once. The source material was PBMCs. These receptors came from a man aged 45 to 65 in good health and CMV-seropositive.

This chain links TRBV7-8 with TRBJ2-7, with TRBD2 matching over 11 bases. This CDR3 is built from 15 residues. Trimming cost V 5 bases and J 2 bases; bases outside gene matches: 5. CDR1 and CDR2 (germline): SGHVS, FQNEAQ. The CDR3 coding sequence is TGTGCCAGCAGCATAGGGACTAGCGGAGCCTACGAGCAGTACTTC. Protein: CASSIGTSGAYEQYF.

This chain uses TRBV27 with TRBJ1-6; 7 bases fit TRBD1. Germline lookup yields CDR1 MNHEY and CDR2 SMNVEV (reference sequence). The CDR3 runs to 14 residues. V trimming: 1 base; J trimming: 7 bases; junction bases outside the gene matches: 1. The CDR3, as DNA: TGTGCCAGCAGTTTATTACAGGGGAATTCACCCCTCCACTTT. Translation: CASSLLQGNSPLHF.

Only a few counts were recorded for this clone. The chain combines TRBV15 with TRBJ2-1; D is uncertain. Germline V lookup: CDR1 LNHNV, CDR2 YYDKDF (reference sequence). V dropped 1 base and J dropped 7 bases, with 17 bases sitting between them. This CDR3 contains 16 residues. CDR3 in DNA: TGTGCCACCAGCAGAGCTCTAATTCGAGGTTTTAATGAGCAGTTCTTC. Its protein is CATSRALIRGFNEQFF.

This chain uses TRBV7-6 with TRBJ1-1, with D tentatively TRBD1 (6 bases). Deletions cut 6 bases from V and 2 bases from J, with 10 bases between. The CDR3 has 13 residues. Germline assignment: CDR1 SGHVS and CDR2 FNYEAQ. For the CDR3, the DNA is TGTGCCAGCAGTTTGGACAGCAACACTGAAGCTTTCTTT. Translated, it gives CASSLDSNTEAFF.

The J gene is TRBJ2-1, the V gene TRBV7-8; 8 positions agree with TRBD2. The CDR3 has 16 amino acids. J was trimmed by 9 bases and V by 4 bases; bases with no gene match: 14. The germline V gene encodes CDR1 SGHVS and CDR2 FQNEAQ. The CDR3 here is CASSSEAGAGRTEQFF. The CDR3 coding sequence is TGTGCCAGCAGCTCCGAAGCGGGGGCAGGGAGGACTGAGCAGTTCTTC.

The rearrangement joins TRBV19 to TRBJ2-1, with 9 bases matching TRBD1. CDR1 is LNHDA, CDR2 SQIVND, per germline (reference sequence). Trimming took 4 bases from V and 6 from J; bases not matched to a gene: 13. The CDR3 totals 17 residues. The CDR3 sequence: CASSKLSPGQGTNEQFF. In DNA, the CDR3 is TGTGCCAGTAGTAAACTCTCACCGGGACAGGGTACCAATGAGCAGTTCTTC. The complete variable domain, with remaining parts taken from reference TRBV19 and TRBJ2-1, reads DGGITQSPKYLFRKEGQNVTLSCEQNLNHDAMYWYRQDPGQGLRLIYYSQIVNDFQKGDIAEGYSVSREKKESFPLTVTSAQKNPTAFYLCASSKLSPGQGTNEQFFGPGTRLTVL.

This clone occurred a few times. The chain couples TRBV10-3 to TRBJ1-6; D ambiguous. In germline, CDR1 is ENHRY, CDR2 SYGVKD. Trimming took 3 bases from V and 0 from J, leaving 9 bases between them. The CDR3 contains 16 residues. CDR3 DNA: TGTGCCATCAGTGACGAGGATAGCTCCTATAATTCACCCCTCCACTTT. Translating gives CAISDEDSSYNSPLHF.

This chain connects TRBV25-1 to TRBJ1-4; D is perhaps TRBD1 (6 bases). The V and J ends lost 3 bases and 7 bases respectively, with 21 bases between them. The CDR3 runs 17 residues. Germline V gene sequence: CDR1 MGHDK, CDR2 SYGVNS. The CDR3 DNA follows: TGTGCCAGCAGTGACTCCCCTGGGGGCATCCGGGCTGAAAAACTGTTTTTT. Translated, it gives CASSDSPGGIRAEKLFF.

The chain employs TRBV5-1 and TRBJ1-2; 7 nucleotides align to TRBD1. The CDR3 sequence is 15 residues long. Trimming cost V 4 bases and J 3 bases; bases outside gene matches: 9. Germline V gene sequence: CDR1 SGHRS, CDR2 YFSETQ. This chain's CDR3 is CASSGATQGYYGYTF. The CDR3 nucleotides are TGCGCCAGCAGCGGCGCCACACAGGGGTACTATGGCTACACCTTC.

The V call is TRBV13, the J call TRBJ2-1, with D unclear. Germline CDR1 PRHDT, CDR2 FYEKMQ (reference sequence). V dropped 4 bases and J dropped 1 base, with 14 bases sitting between them. This CDR3 is built from 16 residues. The CDR3 DNA reads as TGTGCCAGCAGCTCCTATAGCCGTAGATCCTACAATGAGCAGTTCTTC. Protein: CASSSYSRRSYNEQFF.

The chain joins TRBV2 to TRBJ1-3, with 7 positions matching TRBD1. This CDR3 is 15 amino acids long. The V gene's germline CDR1 is SNHLY and CDR2 FYNNEI. V was pared by 6 bases and J by 0 bases, with 5 bases of the junction left unmatched. The CDR3 DNA sequence: TGTGCCAGCAGGATTGACAGGGACTCTGGAAACACCATATATTTT. This gives the protein CASRIDRDSGNTIYF.

In its sample, this clone was seen a few times. V usage is TRBV11-2 and J usage is TRBJ2-5; a possible D gene is TRBD1 (6 bases). The V end was cut by 5 bases, the J end by 1 base, with 20 bases between. The CDR3 contains 17 residues. CDR1 and CDR2 from the germline V gene are SGHAT and FQNNGV. The CDR3 sequence is CASSTYTGKTIQETQYF. CDR3 nucleotides: TGTGCCAGCAGCACTTATACAGGGAAGACTATCCAAGAGACCCAGTACTTC.

The J gene is TRBJ2-5, the V gene TRBV2; 12 nucleotides align to TRBD2. The germline gives CDR1 SNHLY, CDR2 FYNNEI. The length of the CDR3 is 17 residues. The V segment lost 4 bases and the J segment 5 bases; nucleotides outside the gene matches: 11. The CDR3 DNA sequence: TGTGCCAGCAGTGCGGGGCTAGCGGGAGGGCCCGTGGAGACCCAGTACTTC. This translates into CASSAGLAGGPVETQYF.